The clone carrying this TCR beta chain was counted many times. The V gene's germline CDR1 is DFQATT and CDR2 SNEGSKA (reference sequence). The CDR3 consists of 13 residues. Trimming left V 5 bases short and J 1 base short, with 11 bases between. This record comes from a study of T-cell reconstitution after alpha-beta-depleted transplantation in children. Preparation of the TCRbeta library involved a method that used unique molecular identifiers. TCRdb redid the calling of the PCR reads with MiXCR, one entry per CDR3 protein. The sample shows around 140,000 distinct CDR3 sequences, 8% to 10% of them seen only once.

The sequences come from PBMCs, mostly from graft donor cells, collected 180 days after TCRalphabeta/CD19-depleted stem cell transplant. V is TRBV20-1 and J is TRBJ1-1, with D possibly matching TRBD1 (6 bases). This TCR came from a female patient aged 2-9 years who had a stem cell transplant for congenital amegakaryocytic thrombocytopenia, so the T cells may come from the graft donor. The CDR3 bases are TGCAGTGCTCCGGGACAAACGAACACTGAAGCTTTCTTT. Translation gives CSAPGQTNTEAFF.